A selection of T cell receptor beta chains follows, all from one sample in a study of Ad26.COV2.S vaccination and SARS-CoV-2 variants. The assay was immunoSEQ multiplex PCR, and TCRdb's table has in-frame clones only and misses some. The sample lists approximately 460,000 clones, about 89% occurring once. The material was peripheral blood, obtained in a trial of Ad26.COV2.S vaccine versus placebo. These receptors were collected from a person between 18 and 65 years old who received the Ad26.COV2.S COVID-19 vaccine or a placebo. CDR3s include the opening cysteine and the closing phenylalanine or tryptophan. Each record gives: CDR3 protein, CDR3 DNA, J gene, D gene, CDR3 length, clone size, V gene. D genes are given only for firm matches. Some rows mark clone size as missing; the rest say once, few, many or name a class of expanded clone.

CDR3 protein: CASSVVAGSTDTQYF
CDR3 DNA: TGTGCCAGCAGCGTAGTAGCGGGGAGCACAGATACGCAGTATTTT
J gene: TRBJ2-3
D gene: TRBD2
CDR3 length: 15
clone size: -
V gene: TRBV9

CDR3 protein: CAWNRDGLGNQPQHF
CDR3 DNA: TGTGCCTGGAACAGGGACGGGTTGGGCAATCAGCCCCAGCATTTT
J gene: TRBJ1-5
D gene: -
CDR3 length: 15
clone size: -
V gene: TRBV30

CDR3 protein: CASSLIRGQLHGYTF
CDR3 DNA: TGTGCCAGCAGCTTAATAAGGGGGCAACTACATGGCTACACCTTC
J gene: TRBJ1-2
D gene: TRBD1
CDR3 length: 15
clone size: -
V gene: TRBV11-2

CDR3 protein: CASSLGSGANVLTF
CDR3 DNA: TGTGCCAGCAGCTTGGGATCTGGGGCCAACGTCCTGACTTTC
J gene: TRBJ2-6
D gene: -
CDR3 length: 14
clone size: -
V gene: TRBV7-9

CDR3 protein: CASKLTGGGQPQHF
CDR3 DNA: TGTGCCAGCAAACTGACAGGGGGAGGTCAGCCCCAGCATTTT
J gene: TRBJ1-5
D gene: TRBD1
CDR3 length: 14
clone size: -
V gene: TRBV6-5

CDR3 protein: CASSLARDAGELFF
CDR3 DNA: TGCGCCAGCAGCTTGGCCAGGGATGCCGGGGAGCTGTTTTTT
J gene: TRBJ2-2
D gene: -
CDR3 length: 14
clone size: -
V gene: TRBV5-1

CDR3 protein: CASTSGTSEAFF
CDR3 DNA: TGTGCCAGCACCTCCGGGACATCTGAAGCTTTCTTT
J gene: TRBJ1-1
D gene: -
CDR3 length: 12
clone size: -
V gene: TRBV6-5

CDR3 protein: CASRLAKQAAGRKTQYF
CDR3 DNA: TGTGCAAGTCGCTTAGCGAAGCAGGCCGCTGGGCGGAAGACCCAGTACTTC
J gene: TRBJ2-5
D gene: -
CDR3 length: 17
clone size: -
V gene: TRBV12-2

CDR3 protein: CASRATGDTGELFF
CDR3 DNA: TGTGCCAGCAGAGCTACAGGGGACACCGGGGAGCTGTTTTTT
J gene: TRBJ2-2
D gene: TRBD1
CDR3 length: 14
clone size: -
V gene: TRBV9

CDR3 protein: CASSRYSSGNSYNEQFF
CDR3 DNA: TGTGCCAGCAGCCGCTACTCTAGCGGGAATTCCTACAATGAGCAGTTCTTC
J gene: TRBJ2-1
D gene: TRBD2
CDR3 length: 17
clone size: -
V gene: TRBV3-1/TRBV3-2

CDR3 protein: CASSTGLAGGGSYNEQFF
CDR3 DNA: TGTGCCAGCAGCACCGGACTAGCGGGAGGGGGTTCCTACAATGAGCAGTTCTTC
J gene: TRBJ2-1
D gene: TRBD2
CDR3 length: 18
clone size: -
V gene: TRBV5-8

CDR3 protein: CASSQGLVTDTQYF
CDR3 DNA: TGTGCCAGCAGCCAAGGACTAGTTACAGATACGCAGTATTTT
J gene: TRBJ2-3
D gene: TRBD2
CDR3 length: 14
clone size: -
V gene: TRBV5-4

CDR3 protein: CASSLTSSPQGAAEAFF
CDR3 DNA: TGTGCCAGCAGCTTAACGTCCTCGCCTCAGGGGGCCGCTGAAGCTTTCTTT
J gene: TRBJ1-1
D gene: TRBD1
CDR3 length: 17
clone size: -
V gene: TRBV7-8

CDR3 protein: CASRMARLAKETQYF
CDR3 DNA: TGTGCCAGCAGGATGGCCCGACTAGCGAAAGAGACCCAGTACTTC
J gene: TRBJ2-5
D gene: TRBD2
CDR3 length: 15
clone size: -
V gene: TRBV28

CDR3 protein: CASSQLPGRAYNEQFF
CDR3 DNA: TGTGCCAGCAGCCAACTCCCCGGGAGAGCCTACAATGAGCAGTTCTTC
J gene: TRBJ2-1
D gene: -
CDR3 length: 16
clone size: -
V gene: TRBV3-1/TRBV3-2

CDR3 protein: CASSLVTSGGPQYF
CDR3 DNA: TGTGCCAGCAGCTTAGTAACTAGCGGGGGCCCCCAGTATTTT
J gene: TRBJ2-3
D gene: TRBD2
CDR3 length: 14
clone size: once
V gene: TRBV11-2

CDR3 protein: CASSPGTGGRSYGYTF
CDR3 DNA: TGTGCCAGCAGCCCCGGGACAGGGGGCAGGTCCTATGGCTACACCTTC
J gene: TRBJ1-2
D gene: TRBD1
CDR3 length: 16
clone size: many
V gene: TRBV6-2/TRBV6-3

CDR3 protein: CATSRDRGVDTGELFF
CDR3 DNA: TGTGCCACCAGCAGAGATCGGGGGGTGGACACCGGGGAGCTGTTTTTT
J gene: TRBJ2-2
D gene: TRBD2
CDR3 length: 16
clone size: -
V gene: TRBV15

CDR3 protein: CASSQDKLAGDNEQFF
CDR3 DNA: TGTGCCAGCAGCCAAGATAAACTAGCGGGGGACAATGAGCAGTTCTTC
J gene: TRBJ2-1
D gene: TRBD2
CDR3 length: 16
clone size: -
V gene: TRBV3-1/TRBV3-2

CDR3 protein: CASSHNGENQPQHF
CDR3 DNA: TGTGCCAGCAGTCACAACGGTGAGAATCAGCCCCAGCATTTT
J gene: TRBJ1-5
D gene: -
CDR3 length: 14
clone size: -
V gene: TRBV6-5

CDR3 protein: CASSARPNSPLHF
CDR3 DNA: TGTGCCAGCAGTGCCAGGCCTAATTCACCCCTCCACTTT
J gene: TRBJ1-6
D gene: -
CDR3 length: 13
clone size: -
V gene: TRBV25-1

CDR3 protein: CASSVGRMNTEAFF
CDR3 DNA: TGTGCCAGCAGTGTCGGTCGGATGAACACTGAAGCTTTCTTT
J gene: TRBJ1-1
D gene: -
CDR3 length: 14
clone size: -
V gene: TRBV2

CDR3 protein: CASSQQDSYEQYF
CDR3 DNA: TGTGCCAGCTCACAACAAGACTCCTACGAGCAGTACTTC
J gene: TRBJ2-7
D gene: -
CDR3 length: 13
clone size: -
V gene: TRBV18

CDR3 protein: CASASGQGDQPQHF
CDR3 DNA: TGTGCCAGCGCCTCCGGACAGGGGGATCAGCCCCAGCATTTT
J gene: TRBJ1-5
D gene: TRBD1
CDR3 length: 14
clone size: -
V gene: TRBV6-5

CDR3 protein: CASSGTSTDTQYF
CDR3 DNA: TGTGCCAGTAGCGGGACTAGCACAGATACGCAGTATTTT
J gene: TRBJ2-3
D gene: -
CDR3 length: 13
clone size: -
V gene: TRBV19

CDR3 protein: CASSVRTGTPSYEQYF
CDR3 DNA: TGTGCCAGCAGCGTGAGGACCGGGACACCTTCCTACGAGCAGTACTTC
J gene: TRBJ2-7
D gene: -
CDR3 length: 16
clone size: -
V gene: TRBV9

CDR3 protein: CASRPHLGTGELFF
CDR3 DNA: TGTGCCAGCAGACCTCACCTGGGGACCGGGGAGCTGTTTTTT
J gene: TRBJ2-2
D gene: -
CDR3 length: 14
clone size: -
V gene: TRBV7-2

CDR3 protein: CAGRTGGYEQYF
CDR3 DNA: TGTGCCGGTAGGACAGGGGGCTACGAGCAGTACTTC
J gene: TRBJ2-7
D gene: TRBD1
CDR3 length: 12
clone size: -
V gene: TRBV30

CDR3 protein: CASSLWETQYF
CDR3 DNA: TGTGCCAGCAGTTTATGGGAGACCCAGTACTTC
J gene: TRBJ2-5
D gene: -
CDR3 length: 11
clone size: -
V gene: TRBV27

CDR3 protein: CASSLGGDSYQPQHF
CDR3 DNA: TGCGCCAGCAGCTTGGGTGGGGACAGCTATCAGCCCCAGCATTTT
J gene: TRBJ1-5
D gene: TRBD1
CDR3 length: 15
clone size: -
V gene: TRBV5-1

CDR3 protein: CASSPLAVTTNEKLFF
CDR3 DNA: TGTGCCAGCAGTCCCCTGGCGGTAACAACTAATGAAAAACTGTTTTTT
J gene: TRBJ1-4
D gene: -
CDR3 length: 16
clone size: once
V gene: TRBV28

CDR3 protein: CAVRRPPYGYTF
CDR3 DNA: TGTGCCGTCCGTAGGCCGCCTTATGGCTACACCTTC
J gene: TRBJ1-2
D gene: -
CDR3 length: 12
clone size: -
V gene: TRBV28

CDR3 protein: CASSSTGPEAPEAFF
CDR3 DNA: TGTGCCAGCAGCAGTACAGGGCCGGAAGCCCCTGAAGCTTTCTTT
J gene: TRBJ1-1
D gene: -
CDR3 length: 15
clone size: -
V gene: TRBV21-1

CDR3 protein: CASSQLAGGPATQYF
CDR3 DNA: TGCGCCAGCAGCCAACTGGCGGGAGGGCCGGCTACGCAGTATTTT
J gene: TRBJ2-3
D gene: TRBD2
CDR3 length: 15
clone size: -
V gene: TRBV4-1

CDR3 protein: CASSLAGLGSPLHF
CDR3 DNA: TGCGCCAGCAGCTTGGCGGGGCTGGGGTCACCCCTCCACTTT
J gene: TRBJ1-6
D gene: -
CDR3 length: 14
clone size: -
V gene: TRBV5-1

CDR3 protein: CASRDPDRDGDYGYTF
CDR3 DNA: TGTGCCAGCAGGGACCCAGACAGGGACGGTGACTATGGCTACACCTTC
J gene: TRBJ1-2
D gene: TRBD1
CDR3 length: 16
clone size: once
V gene: TRBV6-6

CDR3 protein: CAWSDLPRSSPLHF
CDR3 DNA: TGTGCCTGGAGTGACTTACCGAGGAGTTCACCCCTCCACTTT
J gene: TRBJ1-6
D gene: -
CDR3 length: 14
clone size: -
V gene: TRBV30

CDR3 protein: CASSPPGQGIREQYF
CDR3 DNA: TGCGCCAGCAGCCCGCCGGGACAGGGAATCCGGGAGCAGTACTTC
J gene: TRBJ2-7
D gene: TRBD1
CDR3 length: 15
clone size: -
V gene: TRBV4-1

CDR3 protein: CAWMADGNTEAFF
CDR3 DNA: TGTGCCTGGATGGCAGACGGGAACACTGAAGCTTTCTTT
J gene: TRBJ1-1
D gene: -
CDR3 length: 13
clone size: -
V gene: TRBV30

CDR3 protein: CASSYSLSGANVLTF
CDR3 DNA: TGTGCCAGCAGTTACTCGCTCTCTGGGGCCAACGTCCTGACTTTC
J gene: TRBJ2-6
D gene: -
CDR3 length: 15
clone size: few
V gene: TRBV6-2/TRBV6-3

CDR3 protein: CASSFIGSSYEQYF
CDR3 DNA: TGTGCCAGCAGCTTTATCGGGAGCTCCTACGAGCAGTACTTC
J gene: TRBJ2-7
D gene: -
CDR3 length: 14
clone size: -
V gene: TRBV7-8